Shown below are 20 T cell receptor beta chains from a single sample sequenced in a study of regulatory T cells in long-lasting Graves disease. In building TCR beta libraries, iRepertoire HTBI primers were used together with Arm-PCR of CDR3 regions. TCRdb reprocessed the multiplex PCR reads via MiXCR and lists one record per CDR3 protein. Of approximately 400,000 distinct CDR3 sequences in the sample, roughly 24% were seen once. Time point indicated: persistent/refractory GD, antithyroid drugs over 5 years with positive TRAb. RNA extracted from PBMCs served as the sequencing template. The sample consisted of peripheral blood mononuclear cells (PBMCs), taken when the disease was refractory, from a patient treated with antithyroid drugs. The receptors originated from a woman in her 40s with Graves disease.

The chain carries TRBV7-9 and TRBJ2-3, with no clear D. CDR1 is SEHNR, CDR2 FQNEAQ, per germline (reference sequence). This CDR3 comprises 16 residues. Trimming removed 5 bases from V and 6 bases from J, with 21 bases in between. The CDR3 protein is CASSPPSRRIGDTQYF. CDR3 DNA: TGTGCCAGCAGCCCTCCTTCACGACGCATTGGTGATACGCAGTATTTT.

The rearrangement joins TRBV7-6 to TRBJ2-2, with 8 bases lining up with TRBD2. V lost 5 bases and J lost 4; bases outside the gene matches: 9. Germline CDR1 is SGHVS and CDR2 is FNYEAQ. CDR3 length: 16 residues. The CDR3 loop is CASSPKAGASTGELFF. The CDR3 DNA is TGTGCCAGCAGCCCCAAAGCGGGAGCGTCCACCGGGGAGCTGTTTTTT.

Regarding this clonotype: This sequence may be a read error, since a much larger clone differs from it by one base. The chain recombines TRBV7-2 with TRBJ2-5; 7 bases match TRBD1. In germline, CDR1 is SGHTA, CDR2 FQGNSA. This CDR3 has 15 amino acids. Here the CDR3 reads CASSPQGTVQEAQYF. CDR3 bases: TGTGCCAGCTCCCCACAAGGGACAGTACAAGAGGCCCAGTACTTC. Full variable domain (rest looked up from reference TRBV7-2 and TRBJ2-5): GAGVSQSPSNKVTEKGKDVELRCDPISGHTALYWYRQSLGQGLEFLIYFQGNSAPDKSGLPSDRFSAERTGGSVSTLTIQRTQQEDSAVYLCASSPQGTVQEAQYFGPGTRLLVL.

The chain carries TRBV12-3 or TRBV12-4 and TRBJ2-7, with D possibly being TRBD2 (6 bases). The CDR3 length is 15 residues. The V end was cut by 4 bases, the J end by 2 bases, with 15 bases between. The CDR3 loop reads CASSSFGTEAYEQYF. The CDR3 DNA reads as TGTGCCAGCAGTTCCTTCGGGACTGAGGCCTACGAGCAGTACTTC.

This clonotype was observed at least ten times. The chain joins TRBV5-5 to TRBJ1-1; D perhaps matches TRBD1 (5 bases). The CDR3 totals 14 residues. The V end lost 1 base, the J end lost 4 bases, and 11 bases lay between the germline ends. Germline V gene lookup returns CDR1 SGHKS and CDR2 YYEKEE (reference sequence). The CDR3 DNA sequence: TGTGCCAGCAGCTTGCAGGGCGAGGTCACTGAAGCTTTCTTT. Residues: CASSLQGEVTEAFF.

V and J are TRBV6-2 or TRBV6-3 and TRBJ1-1, with D possibly matching TRBD1 (5 bases). The CDR3 length is 14 residues. The germline V and J ends were trimmed by 7 bases and 0 bases, with 12 bases remaining between them. Per the germline V gene, CDR1 is MNHEY and CDR2 is SVGEGT. CDR3 DNA sequence: TGTGCCAGCACCAAACAGGAAATGAACACTGAAGCTTTCTTT. Amino acid sequence: CASTKQEMNTEAFF.

This clonotype was detected only a few times. CDR3 loop: CASSLIPTGYSNQPQHF. CDR3 nucleotides: TGTGCCAGCAGCTTAATTCCGACCGGGTATAGCAATCAGCCCCAGCATTTT. The chain links TRBV2 to TRBJ1-5; D is ambiguous. The CDR3 covers 17 residues. Trimming removed 6 bases from V and 0 bases from J, with 18 bases in between. Germline loops: CDR1 SNHLY, CDR2 FYNNEI.

V and J are TRBV27 and TRBJ2-7; possible D gene TRBD1, 6 bases. Per the germline V gene, CDR1 is MNHEY and CDR2 is SMNVEV (reference sequence). The CDR3 sequence is 14 residues long. Trimming removed 0 bases from V and 6 bases from J, with 12 bases in between. This chain's CDR3 is CASSLSMAGAEQYF. The CDR3 DNA is TGTGCCAGCAGTTTATCGATGGCAGGGGCCGAGCAGTACTTC.

In its sample, this clonotype was seen a few times. The chain recombines TRBV28 with TRBJ2-3; unclear D gene. V shed 9 bases and J shed 0 bases, with 10 bases lying between them. The CDR3 runs 13 residues. CDR1 is MDHEN and CDR2 is SYDVKM in the germline V gene. Here the CDR3 reads CARMTASTDTQYF. Here the CDR3 DNA reads TGTGCCAGGATGACGGCGAGCACAGATACGCAGTATTTT.

A note on this clonotype: The CDR3 does not end in the conserved phenylalanine or tryptophan, so this is likely a read error. The chain couples TRBV10-3 to TRBJ1-2; D is perhaps TRBD1 (5 bases). V dropped 2 bases and J dropped 1 base, with 11 bases sitting between them. There are 15 residues in the CDR3. Germline CDR1 ENHRY, CDR2 SYGVKD. The CDR3 here is CAISERRVFNYGYTL. CDR3 coding DNA: TGTGCCATCAGTGAGCGCAGGGTATTTAACTATGGCTACACCCTC.

The chain joins TRBV4-1 to TRBJ1-1; 7 nucleotides agree with TRBD1. This CDR3 comprises 14 residues. With 5 bases clipped from V and 4 bases from J, the junction kept 7 bases outside the gene matches. The germline V gene encodes CDR1 MGHRA and CDR2 YSYEKL. The CDR3 is CASSARQGSTEAFF. In nucleotides, the CDR3 is TGCGCCAGCAGCGCCCGACAGGGTTCCACTGAAGCTTTCTTT.

The J gene is TRBJ2-2, the V gene TRBV5-1, with D maybe TRBD1 (6 bases). CDR1 is SGHRS and CDR2 is YFSETQ in the germline V gene. V was cut by 5 bases and J by 5 bases, with 19 bases left in between. This CDR3 has 16 residues. CDR3 residues: CASSPTGLRSTGELFF. The CDR3 DNA reads TGCGCCAGCAGTCCGACAGGTCTTCGCTCGACCGGGGAGCTGTTTTTT.

This clonotype was seen at least ten times. The J gene is TRBJ1-1, the V gene TRBV28, with 9 bases aligning to TRBD1. The CDR3 extends over 15 amino acids. V lost 5 bases, J lost 4 bases, and 8 bases stayed unmatched. Germline loops: CDR1 MDHEN, CDR2 SYDVKM. The CDR3 DNA reads as TGTGCCAGCAGTCGGACAGGGGTTTATGGCACTGAAGCTTTCTTT. As protein: CASSRTGVYGTEAFF.

The chain combines TRBV7-9 with TRBJ1-1; tentative D call: TRBD1 (5 bases). Germline V gives CDR1 SEHNR, CDR2 FQNEAQ (reference sequence). The CDR3 has 14 amino acids. Between the trimmed V and J ends, which lost 2 bases and 5 bases, there was a span of 12 bases. CDR3 DNA sequence: TGTGCCAGCAGCTTACAGGGTGAGAGGACTGAAGCTTTCTTT. This gives the protein CASSLQGERTEAFF.

This clonotype was counted ten times or more. The chain links TRBV5-5 to TRBJ1-4; the D is unclear. CDR3 length equals 14 residues. The germline gives CDR1 SGHKS, CDR2 YYEKEE (reference sequence). Trimming pared 0 bases from V and 5 bases from J, leaving 8 bases between. The CDR3 DNA follows: TGTGCCAGCAGCTTGGCCCAGTTAAATGAAAAACTGTTTTTT. Encoded protein: CASSLAQLNEKLFF.

There are a few counts of this clonotype. The genes are TRBV25-1 and TRBJ1-5; D might be TRBD1 (5 bases). Looked up from germline, CDR1 is MGHDK and CDR2 is SYGVNS. This CDR3 is 14 amino acids long. V was pared by 3 bases and J by 2 bases, with 8 bases between. CDR3 in amino acids: CASSETDGNQPQHF. The CDR3 DNA reads as TGTGCCAGCAGTGAGACAGATGGCAATCAGCCCCAGCATTTT.

This clonotype was seen at least ten times. The chain joins TRBV7-8 to TRBJ2-2; D is unclear. Trimming removed 3 bases from V and 5 bases from J, with 10 bases in between. The CDR3 sequence is 14 residues long. Germline lookup yields CDR1 SGHVS and CDR2 FQNEAQ. The CDR3 reads CASSLYSGTGELFF. CDR3 nucleotides: TGTGCCAGCAGCTTGTACTCCGGGACCGGGGAGCTGTTTTTT.

This clonotype occurred many times. The J gene is TRBJ1-5, the V gene TRBV12-3 or TRBV12-4, with 7 bases that match TRBD1. Losses at the gene ends were 1 base for V and 4 bases for J; bases not matched to a gene: 10. This CDR3 comprises 17 residues. CDR3 protein: CASSLGSQIQGNQPQHF. The CDR3, as DNA: TGTGCCAGCAGTTTAGGTTCCCAGATACAGGGGAATCAGCCCCAGCATTTT.

In the case of this clonotype: It differs at one base from a far larger clone, so likely a read error. J is TRBJ2-7 and V is TRBV6-2 or TRBV6-3, with a possible D match to TRBD1 (6 bases). CDR3 length equals 14 residues. Looked up from germline, CDR1 is MNHEY and CDR2 is SVGEGT. CDR3: CVSSYSGDPYEQYF. The CDR3 DNA reads TGTGTCAGCAGTTACTCAGGGGACCCCTACGAGCAGTACTTC.

As regards this clonotype: This may be a read error: a much more frequent sequence differs by one nucleotide. CDR3 DNA: TGTGCCAGCAGTTTAGCGGGGGCGGGAAGGGACGAGCAGTACTTC. As protein: CASSLAGAGRDEQYF. The chain joins TRBV12-3 or TRBV12-4 to TRBJ2-7; D may correspond to TRBD1 or TRBD2 (6 bases each). The CDR3 sequence is 15 residues long. Trimming took off 0 bases at V and 5 bases at J, with 14 bases between the two ends.